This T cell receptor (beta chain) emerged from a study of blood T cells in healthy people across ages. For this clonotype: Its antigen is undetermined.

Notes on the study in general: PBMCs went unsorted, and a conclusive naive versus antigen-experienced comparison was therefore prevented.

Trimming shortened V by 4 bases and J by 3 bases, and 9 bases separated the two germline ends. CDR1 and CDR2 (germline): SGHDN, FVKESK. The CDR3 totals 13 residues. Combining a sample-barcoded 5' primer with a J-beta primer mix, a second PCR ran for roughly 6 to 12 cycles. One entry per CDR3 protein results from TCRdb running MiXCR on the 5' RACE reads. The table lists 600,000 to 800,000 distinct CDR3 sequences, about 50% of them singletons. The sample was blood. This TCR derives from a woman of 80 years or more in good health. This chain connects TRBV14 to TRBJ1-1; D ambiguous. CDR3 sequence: CASSLLVYTEAFF. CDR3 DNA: TGTGCCAGCAGCCTTCTGGTTTACACTGAAGCTTTCTTT.